The source of this T cell receptor (beta chain) is a study of blood T cell repertoires in COVID-19. Study in general: Samples representing acute and convalescent COVID-19 were sourced from the United States, Italy and Spain. PBMCs, B-cell-depleted T cells, or T cells provided the cDNA or gDNA that made up the material.

CDR3 size: 13 residues. Trimming took off 4 bases at V and 7 bases at J, with 8 bases between the two ends. Germline V CDR1 and CDR2: MDHEN, SYDVKM. Under the authors' procedure: Amplified reference gene primers provided the basis for estimating nucleated cell counts. This table comes from immunoSEQ multiplex PCR, and its TCRdb copy is limited to in-frame clones, with some not included. V and J calls and clone size are given by that table; D and trimming were obtained from the DNA. The table records roughly 100,000 clones, about 90% of them present only once. The chain uses TRBV28 and TRBJ1-6, with D possibly being TRBD1 (5 bases). The sequence came from a woman aged 45-65 years in a cohort sampled during active COVID-19. Sequencing was performed on peripheral blood. This chain's CDR3 is CASSSPGNSPLHF. The DNA for the CDR3 is TGTGCCAGCAGTTCCCCAGGGAATTCACCCCTCCACTTT.